What follows are 20 T cell receptor beta chains derived from one specimen sequenced in a study of OX40 agonist ivuxolimab in advanced cancers. The data were produced by immunoSEQ multiplex PCR, yet TCRdb's version contains in-frame clones alone and is incomplete. The sample has about 48,000 clones, about 93% seen once. The input for sequencing was CD4+ or CD8+ T cells sorted from blood, taken in a trial of the OX40 agonist ivuxolimab. The receptors were sampled from an adult with an advanced solid tumor such as melanoma, head and neck, liver or kidney cancer.

The sample holds a few counts of this clone. V gene TRBV7-9 combines with J gene TRBJ1-2; TRBD1 matches 8 bases. V was pared by 4 bases and J by 7 bases, with 11 bases of the junction left unmatched. Germline V CDR1 and CDR2: SEHNR, FQNEAQ (reference sequence). CDR3 length: 15 amino acids. The CDR3 coding sequence is TGTGCCAGCAGCTCGTATATGGACAGGGAAGGTGGCTACACCTTC. It is translated as CASSSYMDREGGYTF.

The chain has TRBV4-1 and TRBJ1-2; D remains ambiguous. The V gene's germline CDR1 is MGHRA and CDR2 YSYEKL. Trimming removed 0 bases at V and 6 bases at J, with 17 bases between. The CDR3 loop spans 16 amino acids. The CDR3 DNA follows: TGCGCCAGCAGCCAAGACAAGGGAAGCGGGTCCAATGGCTACACCTTC. Protein: CASSQDKGSGSNGYTF.

This chain uses TRBV18 with TRBJ2-5; D might be TRBD1 (6 bases). With 6 bases removed from V and 4 bases from J, the gap between germline ends came to 15 bases. Germline-derived CDR1 and CDR2 are KGHSH and LQKENI. This CDR3 is 14 amino acids long. The CDR3 DNA is TGTGCCAGCTCCCAACGGGACAACTCAGAGACCCAGTACTTC. Amino acids: CASSQRDNSETQYF.

The chain uses TRBV25-1 and TRBJ2-1; 10 bases line up with TRBD2. Germline CDR1 MGHDK, CDR2 SYGVNS. Trimming at V came to 3 bases and at J to 6 bases, leaving 5 bases not matched to a gene. The CDR3 runs 15 residues. This CDR3 is CASSEGSSGGNEQFF. DNA for the CDR3: TGTGCCAGCAGTGAGGGGTCTAGCGGGGGCAATGAGCAGTTCTTC.

This rearrangement joins TRBV19 to TRBJ2-7; D is undetermined. The germline V gene has CDR1 LNHDA and CDR2 SQIVND (reference sequence). The CDR3 loop spans 10 amino acids. V lost 11 bases, J lost 6 bases, and 11 bases lay in between. The CDR3 region is CAAGDSEQYF. In DNA form, the CDR3 reads TGTGCCGCTGGGGATTCCGAGCAGTACTTC.

The chain recombines TRBV9 with TRBJ2-3; D is undetermined. Trimming pared 0 bases from V and 3 bases from J, leaving 14 bases between. Germline V gene sequence: CDR1 SGDLS, CDR2 YYNGEE. The CDR3 runs to 16 residues. The CDR3 coding sequence is TGTGCCAGCAGCGTAGCTACGACTGCCAGGACAGATACGCAGTATTTT. It specifies CASSVATTARTDTQYF.

This clone is a singleton in its sample. The chain links TRBV4-1 to TRBJ1-4; D is uncertain. Trimming stripped 1 base from V and 5 bases from J, with 5 bases between. From germline, CDR1 is MGHRA and CDR2 YSYEKL. The CDR3 contains 13 residues. The CDR3 DNA reads as TGCGCCAGCAGCCAAGTAGAGAATGAAAAACTGTTTTTT. Its protein is CASSQVENEKLFF.

The chain couples TRBV7-8 to TRBJ1-4; TRBD1 matches at 7 bases. This CDR3 spans 18 amino acids. Germline V CDR1 and CDR2: SGHVS, FQNEAQ. J gave up 0 bases and V 1 base, and 8 bases lay outside the gene matches. The chain's CDR3 is CASSLGTGIVATNEKLFF. CDR3 bases: TGTGCCAGCAGCTTAGGGACAGGAATTGTTGCAACTAATGAAAAACTGTTTTTT. The whole variable domain, remainder taken from reference TRBV7-8 and TRBJ1-4, is GAGVSQSPRYKVAKRGQDVALRCDPISGHVSLFWYQQALGQGPEFLTYFQNEAQLDKSGLPSDRFFAERPEGSVSTLKIQRTQQEDSAVYLCASSLGTGIVATNEKLFFGSGTQLSVL.

The chain employs TRBV19 and TRBJ1-2, with a possible D match to TRBD1 (6 bases). V dropped 6 bases and J dropped 5 bases, with 16 bases sitting between them. CDR1 and CDR2 (germline): LNHDA, SQIVND (reference sequence). The CDR3 extends over 14 amino acids. The CDR3, as DNA: TGTGCCAGTAGAACCAGGGACAAAGAATATGGCTACACCTTC. This sequence encodes CASRTRDKEYGYTF.

This rearrangement joins TRBV9 to TRBJ1-2; D gene ambiguous. Per the germline V gene, CDR1 is SGDLS and CDR2 is YYNGEE. Trimming took 8 bases from V and 0 from J, leaving 14 bases between them. This CDR3 is 14 amino acids long. In DNA, the CDR3 is TGTGCCAGAGATGGACCTTATGCTAACTATGGCTACACCTTC. This sequence encodes CARDGPYANYGYTF.

V gene TRBV5-1 combines with J gene TRBJ2-1, with D unclear. Germline V gives CDR1 SGHRS, CDR2 YFSETQ. Trimming removed 0 bases at V and 8 bases at J, with 6 bases between. CDR3 length equals 12 residues. For the CDR3, the DNA is TGCGCCAGCAGCTTGGTCCTTTATGAGCAGTTCTTC. Translated, it gives CASSLVLYEQFF.

V is TRBV2 and J is TRBJ2-7; 8 nucleotides line up with TRBD1. This CDR3 is 14 amino acids long. J gave up 3 bases and V 6 bases, and 7 bases lay outside the gene matches. Germline V gene lookup returns CDR1 SNHLY and CDR2 FYNNEI. The CDR3 loop is CASRAGTGLYEQYF. The CDR3 region has the DNA TGTGCCAGCAGGGCCGGGACAGGCCTCTACGAGCAGTACTTC.

J is TRBJ1-2 and V is TRBV4-1; D call uncertain. Trimming left V 0 bases short and J 8 bases short, with 16 bases between. Germline lookup yields CDR1 MGHRA and CDR2 YSYEKL. The CDR3 runs to 15 residues. The CDR3 bases are TGCGCCAGCAGCCAAGATTCCGCGGATCTATACGGCTACACCTTC. Translated: CASSQDSADLYGYTF.

This rearrangement joins TRBV11-2 to TRBJ2-3, with D perhaps TRBD2 (6 bases). This CDR3 is built from 15 residues. Trimming took 4 bases from V and 0 from J, leaving 11 bases between them. Germline CDR1 is SGHAT and CDR2 is FQNNGV. The CDR3 loop is CASSSTGRSTDTQYF. CDR3 nucleotide sequence: TGTGCCAGCAGCTCAACCGGGAGAAGCACAGATACGCAGTATTTT.

The V and J genes are TRBV4-1 and TRBJ2-7, with TRBD1 identical over 11 bases. CDR1 is MGHRA, CDR2 YSYEKL, per germline. The CDR3 is made up of 15 amino acids. V was clipped by 3 bases and J by 0 bases; unmatched bases: 1. In DNA form, the CDR3 reads TGCGCCAGCAGCCAGGGGACAGGGGGCTCCTACGAGCAGTACGTC. Its translation is CASSQGTGGSYEQYV.

J is TRBJ1-4 and V is TRBV19; TRBD1 matches 7 bases. This CDR3 region has 17 residues. Germline V gene data show CDR1 as LNHDA and CDR2 as SQIVND (reference sequence). Trimming took 7 bases from V and 5 from J; bases not matched to a gene: 16. For the CDR3, the DNA is TGTGCCAGTAACTCCCCAAGCGACAGGGAAGCGAATGAAAAACTGTTTTTT. Its translation is CASNSPSDREANEKLFF.

V and J are TRBV25-1 and TRBJ2-1, with TRBD1 matching over 11 bases. The CDR3 length is 15 residues. Germline V gene lookup returns CDR1 MGHDK and CDR2 SYGVNS. V lost 5 bases to trimming and J lost 5 bases; unmatched junction nucleotides: 5. The chain's CDR3 is CASSLGQGAHNEQFF. The CDR3 DNA reads TGTGCCAGCAGTCTCGGACAGGGGGCCCACAATGAGCAGTTCTTC.

For the CDR3, the DNA is TGCGCCAGCAGCCAAGAATTTGGGGGCAAGGGTGGCTACACCTTC. It yields the protein CASSQEFGGKGGYTF. The rearrangement joins TRBV4-1 to TRBJ1-2; weak D call: TRBD1 (6 bases). Trimming removed 0 bases from V and 7 bases from J, with 15 bases in between. The CDR3 is made up of 15 amino acids. CDR1 is MGHRA and CDR2 is YSYEKL in the germline V gene.

This chain uses TRBV29-1 with TRBJ1-2; maybe TRBD1 (6 bases). Germline values: CDR1 SQVTM, CDR2 ANQGSEA. V was clipped by 7 bases and J by 8 bases, with 17 bases between them. This CDR3 is built from 12 residues. The CDR3 protein is CSAGPTGGGYTF. Written as DNA, the CDR3 is TGCAGCGCCGGCCCGACAGGCGGAGGCTACACCTTC. Using reference TRBV29-1 and TRBJ1-2 for the parts outside the CDR3, the full variable domain is SAVISQKPSRDICQRGTSLTIQCQVDSQVTMMFWYRQQPGQSLTLIATANQGSEATYESGFVIDKFPISRPNLTFSTLTVSNMSPEDSSIYLCSAGPTGGGYTFGSGTRLTVV.

The chain uses TRBV7-8 and TRBJ2-2; D remains unclear. The germline V and J ends were trimmed by 1 base and 1 base, with 7 bases remaining between them. The CDR3 sequence is 15 residues long. The germline V gene encodes CDR1 SGHVS and CDR2 FQNEAQ. CDR3 nucleotides: TGTGCCAGCAGCTTAGGGACCGAGAACACCGGGGAGCTGTTTTTT. Its translation: CASSLGTENTGELFF.